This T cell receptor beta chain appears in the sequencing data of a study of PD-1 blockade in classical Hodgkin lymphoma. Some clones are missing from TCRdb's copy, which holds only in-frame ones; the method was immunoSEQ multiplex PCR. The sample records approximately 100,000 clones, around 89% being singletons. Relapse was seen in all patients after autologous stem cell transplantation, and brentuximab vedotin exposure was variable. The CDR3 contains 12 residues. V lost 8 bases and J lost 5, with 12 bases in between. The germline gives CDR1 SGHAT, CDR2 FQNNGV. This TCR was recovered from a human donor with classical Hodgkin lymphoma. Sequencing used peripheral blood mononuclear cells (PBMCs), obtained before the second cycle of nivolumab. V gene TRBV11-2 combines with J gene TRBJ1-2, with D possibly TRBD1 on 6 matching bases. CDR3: CASGEQGYGYTF. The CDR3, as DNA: TGTGCCAGCGGAGAACAGGGATATGGCTACACCTTC.